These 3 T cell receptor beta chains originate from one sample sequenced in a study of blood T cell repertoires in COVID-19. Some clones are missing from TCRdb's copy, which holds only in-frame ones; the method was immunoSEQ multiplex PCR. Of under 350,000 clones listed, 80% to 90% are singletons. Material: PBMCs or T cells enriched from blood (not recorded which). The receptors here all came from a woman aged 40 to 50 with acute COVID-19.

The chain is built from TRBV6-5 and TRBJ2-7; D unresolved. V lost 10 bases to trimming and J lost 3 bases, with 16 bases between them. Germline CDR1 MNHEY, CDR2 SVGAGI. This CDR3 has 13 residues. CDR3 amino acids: CATQHPPIYEQYF. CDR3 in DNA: TGTGCCACCCAACATCCCCCGATCTACGAGCAGTACTTC.

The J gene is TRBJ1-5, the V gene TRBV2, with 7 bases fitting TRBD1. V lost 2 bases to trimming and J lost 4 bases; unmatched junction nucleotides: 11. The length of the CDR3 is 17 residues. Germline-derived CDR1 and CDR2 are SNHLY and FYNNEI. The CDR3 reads CASSELGGTVKNQPQHF. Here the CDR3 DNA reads TGTGCCAGCAGTGAACTAGGGGGGACAGTAAAAAATCAGCCCCAGCATTTT.

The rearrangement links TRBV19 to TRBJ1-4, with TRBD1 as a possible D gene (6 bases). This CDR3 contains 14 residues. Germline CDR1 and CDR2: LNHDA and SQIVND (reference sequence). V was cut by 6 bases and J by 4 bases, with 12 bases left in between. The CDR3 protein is CASRTGLDNEKLFF. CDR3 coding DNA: TGTGCCAGTAGAACAGGGCTCGATAATGAAAAACTGTTTTTT.